This T cell receptor (beta chain) stems from a study of T cell responses to AZD1222 COVID-19 vaccine. Clones were read by immunoSEQ multiplex PCR, and TCRdb kept only the in-frame ones, dropping some. The sample has some 62,000 clones, approximately 83% seen once. Deletions cut 7 bases from V and 5 bases from J, with 14 bases between. This CDR3 contains 13 residues. Per the germline V gene, CDR1 is MNHEY and CDR2 is SVGAGI. The genes are TRBV6-5 and TRBJ1-2; no firm D call. This sample comprised peripheral blood, obtained on day 0 of AZD1222 vaccination. This clonotype originated in an adult in good health. This CDR3 reads CASTPDGDYGYTF. The CDR3 bases are TGTGCCAGCACCCCCGACGGGGATTATGGCTACACCTTC.